The clone carrying this T cell receptor beta chain appeared a few times. Its antigen is unknown. Graves' hyperthyroidism without ophthalmopathy progression within 18 months was termed stable. Extraction of PBMCs used about 9.2 ml of fresh peripheral blood. These data belong to a study of T cells in Graves' hyperthyroidism and ophthalmopathy. Regions amplified from RNA transcripts were the TCR beta CDR3 regions. First-round RT-PCR targeting the TCR CDR3 was performed with the HTBI primer set. TCRdb re-called the multiplex PCR reads through MiXCR, storing one row per CDR3 protein. The data show 400,000 to 500,000 distinct CDR3 sequences, with 13% to 15% seen just once and around a sixth held by the top ten. V dropped 4 bases and J dropped 3 bases, with 16 bases sitting between them. The CDR3 contains 17 residues. Study-level results: Blood also held most thyroid clonotypes expanded beyond 0.001.

The chain carries TRBV12-3 or TRBV12-4 and TRBJ1-6; D is uncertain. This TCR came from a woman aged 18-29 years with Graves' hyperthyroidism. Sequencing was performed on blood. The CDR3 coding sequence is TGTGCCAGCAGTTCCAACTTGGGATCCCTCTATAATTCACCCCTCCACTTT. This encodes CASSSNLGSLYNSPLHF.